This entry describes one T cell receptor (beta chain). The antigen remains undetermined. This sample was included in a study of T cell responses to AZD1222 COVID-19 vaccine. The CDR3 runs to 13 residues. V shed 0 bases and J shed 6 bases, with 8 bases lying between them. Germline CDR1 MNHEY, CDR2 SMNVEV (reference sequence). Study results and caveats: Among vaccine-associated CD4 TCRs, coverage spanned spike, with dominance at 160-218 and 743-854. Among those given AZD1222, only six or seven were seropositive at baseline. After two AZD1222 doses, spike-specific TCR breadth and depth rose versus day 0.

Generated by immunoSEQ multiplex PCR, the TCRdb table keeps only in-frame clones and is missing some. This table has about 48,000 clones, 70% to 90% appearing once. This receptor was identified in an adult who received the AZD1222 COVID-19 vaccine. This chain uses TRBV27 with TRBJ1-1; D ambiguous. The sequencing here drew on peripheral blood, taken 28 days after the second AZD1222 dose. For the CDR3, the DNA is TGTGCCAGCAGTTTATCTATCGGGGCTGAAGCTTTCTTT. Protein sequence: CASSLSIGAEAFF.